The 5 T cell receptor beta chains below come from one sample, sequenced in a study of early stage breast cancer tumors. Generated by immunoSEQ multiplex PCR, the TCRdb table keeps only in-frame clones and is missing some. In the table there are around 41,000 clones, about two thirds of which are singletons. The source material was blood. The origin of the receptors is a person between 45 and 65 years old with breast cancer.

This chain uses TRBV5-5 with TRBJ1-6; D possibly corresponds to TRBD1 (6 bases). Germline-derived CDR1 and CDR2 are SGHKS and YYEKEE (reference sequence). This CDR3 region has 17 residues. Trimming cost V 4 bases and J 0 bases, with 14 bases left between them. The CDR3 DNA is TGTGCCAGCAGCCCCTCGCAGGGGAGCTCCTATAATTCACCCCTCCACTTT. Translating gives CASSPSQGSSYNSPLHF.

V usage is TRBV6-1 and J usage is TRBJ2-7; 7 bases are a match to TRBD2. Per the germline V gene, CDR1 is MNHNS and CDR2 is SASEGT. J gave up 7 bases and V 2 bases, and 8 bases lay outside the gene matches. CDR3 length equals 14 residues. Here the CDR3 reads CASSEWGGSREQYF. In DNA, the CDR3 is TGTGCCAGCAGTGAATGGGGGGGATCGAGGGAGCAGTACTTC.

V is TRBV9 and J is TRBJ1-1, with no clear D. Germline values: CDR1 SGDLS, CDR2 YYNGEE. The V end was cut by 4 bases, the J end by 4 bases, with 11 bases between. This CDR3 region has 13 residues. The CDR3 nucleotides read TGTGCCAGCAGCCCTACCCCGGGCACTGAAGCTTTCTTT. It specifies CASSPTPGTEAFF.

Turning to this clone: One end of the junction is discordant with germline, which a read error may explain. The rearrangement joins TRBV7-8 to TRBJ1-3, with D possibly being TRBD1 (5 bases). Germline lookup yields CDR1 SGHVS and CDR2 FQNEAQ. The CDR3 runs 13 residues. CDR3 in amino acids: CASSLGPGSTIYF. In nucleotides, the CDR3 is TGTGCCAGCAGCTTGGGGCCCGGAAGCACCATATATTTT.

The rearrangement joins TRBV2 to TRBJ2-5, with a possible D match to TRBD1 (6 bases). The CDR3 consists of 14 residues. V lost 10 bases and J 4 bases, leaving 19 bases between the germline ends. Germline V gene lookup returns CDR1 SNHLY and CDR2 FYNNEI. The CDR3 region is CATEEHRAGETQYF. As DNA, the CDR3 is TGTGCCACCGAGGAACACAGGGCCGGAGAGACCCAGTACTTC.